Given below is one T cell receptor beta chain in context. Antigen unknown. This PCR relied on a set of 60 Vbeta primers and 13 Jbeta primers. Authors' processing steps: A later analysis tallied tens of millions of unique TCR beta chains, about 12 million of them shared. Here immunoSEQ multiplex PCR was the method, and the copy in TCRdb shows in-frame clones only, minus some. The V and J calls and clone size were taken over from that table, and D and trimming were inferred from the DNA. This sample has about 100,000 clones, with about 69% found just once. This entry belongs to a study of cytomegalovirus exposure and HLA in healthy donors. The study's findings and limits: Cytomegalovirus-associated status was assigned to roughly 160 TCR beta chains. Cytomegalovirus status was reportedly diagnosed by the classifier with high specificity and sensitivity. Whilst most TCR sequences proved rare, a subset of public TCRs occurred across many donors.

Sequenced: PBMCs. This clonotype was obtained from a human donor in good health.

The CDR3 DNA reads as TGTGCCTGGAACCAACAGGGCTACGAGCAGTACTTC. Translation gives CAWNQQGYEQYF. The chain is built from TRBV30 and TRBJ2-7, with a possible D match to TRBD1 (6 bases). Trimming took 4 bases from V and 3 from J, leaving 10 bases between them. Germline V gene data show CDR1 as GTSNPN and CDR2 as SVGIG (reference sequence). The CDR3 is 12 amino acids.